This T cell receptor (beta chain) derives from a study of cytomegalovirus exposure and HLA in healthy donors. Only in-frame clones appear in the TCRdb table, and some are missing; sequencing was by immunoSEQ multiplex PCR. The sample holds over 150,000 clones, about 89% seen once. There are 15 residues in the CDR3. The source of this sequence is a woman under 30 in good health and CMV-seropositive. The rearrangement links TRBV21-1 to TRBJ2-7; the D call TRBD1 from the table was never checked on the DNA. TRBV21-1 is classified as a pseudogene. Sequenced material: PBMCs. The CDR3 coding sequence is TGTGCCAGCAGCAAGGTGGCAGGGGCCCTTTACGAGCAGTACTTC. Amino acid sequence: CASSKVAGALYEQYF.